This T cell receptor beta chain originates from a study of blood T cell repertoires in COVID-19. Across the whole study: PBMCs, B-cell-depleted T cells, or T cells were the source of the cDNA or gDNA that made up the material.

V lost 3 bases, J lost 6 bases, and 7 bases stayed unmatched. The CDR3 runs to 17 residues. Germline CDR1 reads KGHSH; CDR2 reads LQKENI. As originally analysed: Reference gene primer amplification gave nucleated cell count estimates. Sequenced by immunoSEQ multiplex PCR; TCRdb stores in-frame clones only, minus some. The V and J calls and clone size were taken over from that table, and D and trimming were inferred from the DNA. The top ten hold roughly 3.1% of the sample, which has fewer than 300,000 clones, 82% seen once. The TCR originated in a woman between 18 and 30 years old with acute or convalescent COVID-19. The sample was peripheral blood. V is TRBV18 and J is TRBJ2-1, with TRBD2 matching over 14 bases. The CDR3 DNA reads TGTGCCAGCTCACCCTATCCGGGACTAGCGGGAGTCAATGAGCAGTTCTTC. Its translation is CASSPYPGLAGVNEQFF.